These T cell receptor beta chains were read from a single sample in a study of blood T cell repertoires in COVID-19. Profiling relied on immunoSEQ multiplex PCR, and the TCRdb table lists in-frame clones only, not all of them. This sample has about 62,000 clones, with just over 85% found just once. Sequencing was carried out using peripheral blood. Receptors were obtained from a woman of 80 years or more with acute or convalescent COVID-19. The CDR3 runs from the conserved cysteine through the conserved F or W. A D gene is named only where the DNA matches it firmly. Expanded clones get a size class; other rows say once, few or many, or leave the size out.

D gene | clone size | J gene | V gene | CDR3 DNA | CDR3 protein
. | . | TRBJ2-1 | TRBV7-3 | TGTGCCAGCAGCCGAGACAGCCTCTCCTACAATGAGCAGTTCTTC | CASSRDSLSYNEQFF
TRBD2 | . | TRBJ2-5 | TRBV5-1 | TGCGCCAGCAGCTTTAGCGGGAGGCTCCAAGAGACCCAGTACTTC | CASSFSGRLQETQYF
TRBD1 | . | TRBJ2-7 | TRBV5-5 | TGTGCCAGCAGCTTGGAAGGGACAGGGGGCTTCAACGAGCAGTACTTC | CASSLEGTGGFNEQYF
. | . | TRBJ1-4 | TRBV5-4 | TGTGCCAGCAGCGCAGGGCCTGCTGATGAAAAACTGTTTTTT | CASSAGPADEKLFF
. | . | TRBJ2-6 | TRBV30 | TGTGCCTGGGCGGGACAGCCTGGGGCCAACGTCCTGACTTTC | CAWAGQPGANVLTF
TRBD1 | . | TRBJ1-2 | TRBV7-2 | TGTGCCAGCAGCTTCGGGACAGGGAACTATGGCTACACCTTC | CASSFGTGNYGYTF
TRBD2 | . | TRBJ2-1 | TRBV9 | TGTGCCAGCAGCCCATCAGCGGGAGTTGCCGGGAATGAGCAGTTCTTC | CASSPSAGVAGNEQFF
. | . | TRBJ2-3 | TRBV5-4 | TGTGCCAGCGCCCAGCCGGGAGTGACAGATACGCAGTATTTT | CASAQPGVTDTQYF
. | . | TRBJ1-3 | TRBV19 | TGTGCCAGTAGTATCGCCGTGACAGGCCCTGGAAACACCATATATTTT | CASSIAVTGPGNTIYF
TRBD1 | . | TRBJ1-2 | TRBV19 | TGTGCCAGTACGGGATCACAGGGGGCTTTGGTCTATGGCTACACCTTC | CASTGSQGALVYGYTF
. | . | TRBJ2-7 | TRBV10-1 | TGCGCCAGCAGTGATAGAAGGAGAAGCTACGAGCAGTACTTC | CASSDRRRSYEQYF
TRBD1 | . | TRBJ2-2 | TRBV5-4 | TGTGCCAGCACCTTAACCCAGGGGGCGAACACCGGGGAGCTGTTTTTT | CASTLTQGANTGELFF
. | few | TRBJ2-1 | TRBV21-1 | TGTGCCAGCAGCAAAGCCAGGACAGGGAGAACTAGCGGGAGCAATGAGCAGTTCTTC | CASSKARTGRTSGSNEQFF
. | . | TRBJ1-5 | TRBV5-6 | TGTGCCAGCAGCCTATCACAGGGATATCAGCCCCAGCATTTT | CASSLSQGYQPQHF
. | once | TRBJ1-3 | TRBV15 | TGTGCCACCAGCAGAGGTCACGCGGGATCGGTTTCTGGAAACACCATATATTTT | CATSRGHAGSVSGNTIYF
TRBD1 | . | TRBJ1-2 | TRBV5-1 | TGCGCCAGCAGCCCGGGACAGGGATTTGTCGTCAGTGGCTACACCTTC | CASSPGQGFVVSGYTF
TRBD1 | . | TRBJ1-2 | TRBV27 | TGTGCCAGCAGCCGCCGACAGGGTCGAGGCTACACCTTC | CASSRRQGRGYTF
. | medium-sized | TRBJ2-5 | TRBV11-2 | TGTGCCAGCAGCTTAGATGGCGGGACGGGGACCCAGTACTTC | CASSLDGGTGTQYF
. | . | TRBJ2-3 | TRBV7-8 | TGTGCCAGCAGCCCTCCGGGACACAGCCTCCCGGGTACGCAGTATTTT | CASSPPGHSLPGTQYF
. | . | TRBJ1-1 | TRBV7-2 | TGTGCCAGCAGCTTAGAAACAGCAACTGAAGCTTTCTTT | CASSLETATEAFF
TRBD2 | . | TRBJ2-2 | TRBV15 | TGTGCCACCAGCACCAGACTAGCGGGAGATCCCGGGGAGCTGTTTTTT | CATSTRLAGDPGELFF
. | . | TRBJ2-7 | TRBV29-1 | TGCAGCGTTACCTTTACAGGGTCGCGCGAGCAGTACTTC | CSVTFTGSREQYF
TRBD1 | . | TRBJ2-2 | TRBV10-3 | TGTGCCATCAGTGAGTCGGGGACAGGCATTAAGTTCGGGGAGCTGTTTTTT | CAISESGTGIKFGELFF
TRBD2 | . | TRBJ2-3 | TRBV7-2 | TGTGCCAGCAGCCGCGGACTAGCGGGAGAATCTGTGTGGTATTTT | CASSRGLAGESVWYF
TRBD1 | . | TRBJ2-7 | TRBV7-9 | TGTGCCAGTAAGGCCGGGACAGGAGACTACGAGCAGTACTTC | CASKAGTGDYEQYF
. | . | TRBJ1-1 | TRBV4-2 | TGTGCCAGCAGCCTAAGAAGCGCGGGGAACACTGAAGCTTTCTTT | CASSLRSAGNTEAFF
. | . | TRBJ2-1 | TRBV21-1 | TGTGCCAGCAACCTGGAGCTAGCGGGAGAGTGTGTCTCCTACAATGAGCAGTTCTTC | CASNLELAGECVSYNEQFF
. | . | TRBJ2-5 | TRBV7-2 | TGTGCCAGCAGCCCACAATCGGGGTACCAAGAGACCCAGTACTTC | CASSPQSGYQETQYF